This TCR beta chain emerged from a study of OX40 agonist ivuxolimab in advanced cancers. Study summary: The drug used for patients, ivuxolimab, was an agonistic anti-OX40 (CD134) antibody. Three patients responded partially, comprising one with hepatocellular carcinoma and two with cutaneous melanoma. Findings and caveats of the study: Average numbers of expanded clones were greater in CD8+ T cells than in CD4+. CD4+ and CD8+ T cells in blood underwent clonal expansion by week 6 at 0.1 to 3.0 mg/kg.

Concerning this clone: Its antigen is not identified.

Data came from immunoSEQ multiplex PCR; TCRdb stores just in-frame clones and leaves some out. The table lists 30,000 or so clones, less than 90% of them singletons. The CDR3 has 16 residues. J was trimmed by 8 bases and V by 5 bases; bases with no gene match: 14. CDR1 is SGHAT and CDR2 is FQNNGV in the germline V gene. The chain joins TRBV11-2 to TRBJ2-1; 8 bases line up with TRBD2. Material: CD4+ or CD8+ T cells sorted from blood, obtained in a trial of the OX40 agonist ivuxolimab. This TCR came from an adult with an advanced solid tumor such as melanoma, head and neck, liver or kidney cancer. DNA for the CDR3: TGTGCCAGCAGCCTAAGGGGAGCGGGAGTAATGGATGAGCAGTTCTTC. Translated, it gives CASSLRGAGVMDEQFF.